Here is one TCR beta chain with its context. Its cognate antigen is unknown. The V gene end was trimmed by 1 base and the J gene end by 9 bases; junction bases not matched to a gene: 13. CDR3 length equals 17 residues. CDR1 and CDR2 (germline): SGHTA, FQGTGA. This record comes from a study of shared clonotypes between healthy human individuals. Study context: Those who served as donors were a couple of women and a few men between the ages of 18 and 49.

The input for sorted-subset replicate PCRs was approximately 210 ng DNA, about 30,000 T cell genomes. Using immunoSEQ multiplex PCR, the repertoire was profiled, and TCRdb retains in-frame clones only, with some absent. The sample consists of roughly 2.2 million clones, more than 80% of them appearing once. General study results and limits: Rarefaction exposed incomplete sorted-subset sequencing despite large depth. Estimated clonotype richness was generally higher in naive than memory subsets.

The TCR was taken from a man younger than 35 in good health. Some clones in this sample may be carry-over from other donors' samples. Sequencing was performed on naive CD4+ T cells from PBMCs. Subset meaning: CD45RA+ positively selected. The rearrangement uses TRBV7-3 and TRBJ2-1, with 9 bases matching TRBD1. The CDR3 sequence is CASSLIARGQGAGEQFF. Here the CDR3 DNA reads TGTGCCAGCAGCTTAATAGCCAGGGGACAGGGTGCCGGTGAGCAGTTCTTC. Based on the CDR3 plus reference TRBV7-3 and TRBJ2-1, the full variable domain is GAGVSQTPSNKVTEKGKYVELRCDPISGHTALYWYRQSLGQGPEFLIYFQGTGAADDSGLPNDRFFAVRPEGSVSTLKIQRTERGDSAVYLCASSLIARGQGAGEQFFGPGTRLTVL.